Listed here are 5 T cell receptor beta chains from one sample, sequenced in a study of blood T cell repertoires in COVID-19. TCRdb keeps only in-frame clones here, not all; method: immunoSEQ multiplex PCR. The sample has around 130,000 clones, 82% seen once. Sequenced sample: peripheral blood. Source of these receptors: a woman in her sixties or seventies with acute or convalescent COVID-19.

This sequence joins TRBV7-2 and TRBJ2-7; possibly TRBD2 for D (5 bases). V was trimmed by 5 bases and J by 5 bases, leaving 13 bases between them. Per the germline V gene, CDR1 is SGHTA and CDR2 is FQGNSA. There are 13 residues in the CDR3. CDR3 sequence: CASSRREPHEQYF. The CDR3 bases are TGTGCCAGCAGCCGTCGGGAACCCCACGAGCAGTACTTC.

The chain employs TRBV12-3 or TRBV12-4 and TRBJ1-2, with TRBD1 as a possible D gene (5 bases). The CDR3 has 13 residues. V lost 7 bases and J lost 8, with 17 bases in between. The CDR3 here is CASTVDRWNGYTF. The DNA for the CDR3 is TGTGCCAGCACCGTAGACAGATGGAACGGCTACACCTTC.

This clone was detected once. The CDR3 nucleotides are TGCGCCAGCAGCCAAGTATTTCTTAACACTGAAGCTTTCTTT. It is translated as CASSQVFLNTEAFF. The J gene is TRBJ1-1, the V gene TRBV4-3; D not certain. Trimming pared 1 base from V and 2 bases from J, leaving 8 bases between. Germline V gene lookup returns CDR1 LGHNA and CDR2 YSLEER. This CDR3 region has 14 residues.

The V and J genes are TRBV6-1 and TRBJ1-1; D remains unclear. This CDR3 comprises 11 residues. Germline V gives CDR1 MNHNS, CDR2 SASEGT. Trimming removed 3 bases from V and 7 bases from J, with 6 bases in between. CDR3 residues: CASSDIDEAFF. CDR3 bases: TGTGCCAGCAGTGATATAGATGAAGCTTTCTTT.

The chain uses TRBV10-3 and TRBJ2-1; the D gene is possibly TRBD2 (7 bases). CDR1 and CDR2 from the germline V gene are ENHRY and SYGVKD. V dropped 8 bases and J dropped 5 bases, with 19 bases sitting between them. This CDR3 region has 15 residues. Written as DNA, the CDR3 is TGTGCCATCGGAGCCTACGGCGGGGGCGACAATGAGCAGTTCTTC. Translated, it gives CAIGAYGGGDNEQFF.